Listed here are 25 T cell receptor beta chains from one sample, sequenced in a study of tumor-infiltrating lymphocytes in primary liver carcinoma. The study co-extracted DNA and RNA from about 21-30 mg of unsorted bulk tissue. Starting material of 500 to 600 ng total RNA yielded TCR beta cDNA via a constant-region primer. The TCR beta library was amplified through three nested multiplex PCR rounds in a modified ARM-PCR procedure. Two initial PCR rounds of roughly 10 cycles each paired TRBV1-TRBV30 forward primers with a C-beta reverse primer. One entry per CDR3 protein, called by TCRdb with MiXCR from the multiplex PCR reads. The data show 90,000 to 140,000 distinct CDR3 sequences, 82% seen once. Material for sequencing was liver tumor tissue from sampling region 3. The sample's subset: tumor region T3, left-lateral pole. The source is a man aged 40-49 years with primary liver carcinoma and hepatitis B virus infection.

The rearrangement uses TRBV7-8 and TRBJ2-1; 7 bases fit TRBD2. The CDR3 is made up of 17 amino acids. The germline V gene encodes CDR1 SGHVS and CDR2 FQNEAQ. V shed 5 bases and J 10 bases; nucleotides not matched to a gene: 20. The CDR3 is CASSLKGGTTITLEQFF. The CDR3 DNA follows: TGTGCCAGCAGCCTGAAGGGAGGGACTACAATTACCCTCGAGCAGTTCTTC.

This clonotype has just a few counts. An end of the junction does not agree with germline; a read error may underlie this. The gene calls are TRBV20-1 and TRBJ1-6; a possible D gene is TRBD1 (5 bases). The CDR3 has 13 amino acids. Germline loops: CDR1 DFQATT, CDR2 SNEGSKA (reference sequence). CDR3 nucleotide sequence: TGCAGTGCCGGCGCGGGGCATAATTCACCCTTCCACTTT. Translated, it gives CSAGAGHNSPFHF.

This chain uses TRBV6-1 with TRBJ2-1; D remains ambiguous. This CDR3 is 15 amino acids long. CDR1 is MNHNS and CDR2 is SASEGT in the germline V gene. The V end lost 3 bases, the J end lost 6 bases, and 15 bases lay between the germline ends. The CDR3 coding sequence is TGTGCCAGCAGTGAGGGAACAAGGGAACCCAATGAGCAGTTCTTC. Amino acid sequence: CASSEGTREPNEQFF.

A note on this clonotype: One end of the junction varies from germline; a read error may be responsible. The rearrangement uses TRBV6-5 and TRBJ1-5; D is undetermined. The CDR3 spans 13 residues. Germline-derived CDR1 and CDR2 are MNHEY and SVGAGI. CDR3 DNA: TGTGTCAGCAGTTACTCCCCCCAACAGTCCCAGCATTTT. The encoded protein is CVSSYSPQQSQHF.

As regards this clonotype: The final CDR3 position lacks the conserved phenylalanine or tryptophan, pointing to a likely read error. No DNA is shown, since the ends of the CDR3 on it are uncertain; the CDR3 is the one TCRdb lists. This sequence joins TRBV30 and TRBJ1-1. 11 amino acids form the CDR3, both terminal residues included. The germline gives CDR1 GTSNPN, CDR2 SVGIG (reference sequence). The CDR3 region is CAWKQRTEAFL.

Regarding this clonotype: Without the conserved terminal phenylalanine or tryptophan, this CDR3 likely stems from a read error. The chain has TRBV7-9 and TRBJ2-3; 8 bases are a match to TRBD1. The CDR3 consists of 15 residues. Germline CDR1 is SEHNR and CDR2 is FQNEAQ (reference sequence). The DNA for the CDR3 is TGTGCCAGCAGATCGGACAGGGACGGGGCAGATAAGCAGTATTTG. It encodes CASRSDRDGADKQYL.

The chain joins TRBV29-1 to TRBJ1-1; D not resolved. Deletions cut 4 bases from V and 7 bases from J, with 22 bases between. The CDR3 covers 15 residues. The germline gives CDR1 SQVTM, CDR2 ANQGSEA. The CDR3 spells CSVGTGWGINIEAFF. The CDR3 DNA reads TGCAGCGTTGGAACCGGGTGGGGTATAAATATTGAAGCTTTCTTT.

With respect to this clonotype: At one of its ends the junction is not consistent with the germline gene, which may arise from a read error. The chain recombines TRBV6-5 with TRBJ2-5; a weak D match, TRBD2 (5 bases). The CDR3 is made up of 12 amino acids. Germline-derived CDR1 and CDR2 are MNHEY and SVGAGI. CDR3 sequence (DNA): TGTACCAGCAGTTCCCCTGGGGAGACCCAGTACTTT. Translation: CTSSSPGETQYF.

In the case of this clonotype: Because it lacks the conserved phenylalanine or tryptophan at the end, this CDR3 is likely a read error. The chain couples TRBV12-3 or TRBV12-4 to TRBJ1-1; D ambiguous. The CDR3 is 11 amino acids. CDR3 in amino acids: CVSSSGSRAFI. The CDR3, as DNA: TGTGTCAGCAGCTCAGGTTCCCGAGCTTTCATT.

This clonotype was recorded many times. This chain connects TRBV29-1 to TRBJ2-3; no reliable D call. In germline, CDR1 is SQVTM, CDR2 ANQGSEA. CDR3 length equals 11 residues. Trimming stripped 4 bases from V and 4 bases from J, with 6 bases between. The CDR3 DNA reads TGCAGCGTTGGGTTTTCAGATACGCAGTATTTT. It yields the protein CSVGFSDTQYF.

In the case of this clonotype: Germline and junction disagree at one end, which may indicate a read error. The chain has TRBV4-2 and TRBJ2-1; 15 nucleotides line up with TRBD2. The CDR3 is made up of 19 amino acids. Germline V gene data show CDR1 as LGHNA and CDR2 as YNFKEQ. CDR3 nucleotide sequence: TGTGCCAGCAGCCAAGATATAACGGGTGGACTAGCGGGAGGGAGCCCGCAGCTCTTC. It encodes CASSQDITGGLAGGSPQLF.

A word on this clonotype: Germline and junction disagree at one end, which may indicate a read error. This chain uses TRBV28 with TRBJ2-5; D gene ambiguous. There are 14 residues in the CDR3. Germline loops: CDR1 MDHEN, CDR2 SYDVKM. The CDR3 nucleotides are TGCGTCAGCAGCACCCTGATTGGAAGAGAGACTCAGTACTTC. Translating it yields CVSSTLIGRETQYF.

A word on this clonotype: The conserved phenylalanine or tryptophan is not found at the CDR3 terminus, so this likely reflects a read error. This chain joins TRBV29-1 and TRBJ2-4, with D perhaps assigned TRBD1 or TRBD2 (5 bases each). This CDR3 spans 12 amino acids. The V end was cut by 6 bases, the J end by 11 bases, with 17 bases between. Germline-derived CDR1 and CDR2 are SQVTM and ANQGSEA. The CDR3 sequence: CSVIHGRGVQYS. For the CDR3, the DNA is TGCAGCGTAATTCACGGACGGGGCGTTCAGTACTCC.

Details on this clonotype: One junction end disagrees with the germline gene, perhaps due to a read error. The chain joins TRBV11-2 to TRBJ2-6, with 7 nucleotides matching TRBD1. The germline gives CDR1 SGHAT, CDR2 FQNNGV. The CDR3 covers 15 residues. The CDR3 coding sequence is TGTGCCAGCAGCATTGACAGGGCTGGGGCTAATGTCCTGAATTTC. Protein: CASSIDRAGANVLNF.

The chain is built from TRBV6-2 or TRBV6-3 and TRBJ2-7; 10 nucleotides match TRBD2. The CDR3 totals 17 residues. J gave up 0 bases and V 8 bases, and 13 bases lay outside the gene matches. CDR1 MNHEY and CDR2 SVGEGT come from the germline V gene. The CDR3 here is CASCSGRYEDLSYEQYF. The CDR3 DNA follows: TGTGCCAGCTGTAGCGGGAGGTATGAAGATCTCTCCTACGAGCAGTACTTC.

The chain is built from TRBV28 and TRBJ1-5; D is unclear. CDR1 and CDR2 (germline): MDHEN, SYDVKM. V was trimmed by 6 bases and J by 12 bases, leaving 39 bases between them. The CDR3 spans 20 residues. Here the CDR3 DNA reads TGTGCCAGCAGAGAAGACAAGGCCGCCCATAGCCTCACCTCCATGTGGATCCAGCATTTT. Residues: CASREDKAAHSLTSMWIQHF.

Concerning this clonotype: Without the conserved terminal phenylalanine or tryptophan, this CDR3 likely stems from a read error. This chain joins TRBV14 and TRBJ1-6; TRBD1 might be the D (5 bases). This CDR3 has 14 residues. Germline-derived CDR1 and CDR2 are SGHDN and FVKESK. CDR3 sequence (DNA): TGTGCCAACAGCCACTCAGGGAAAAATTCACCCCTCCACATT. Translating gives CANSHSGKNSPLHI.

The gene calls are TRBV29-1 and TRBJ2-1; D gene uncertain. CDR3 length equals 12 residues. V was shortened by 6 bases and J by 6 bases, with 12 bases between the two germline ends. From germline, CDR1 is SQVTM and CDR2 ANQGSEA. The CDR3 DNA reads as TGCAGCGTACCGGCAGGCTCCAATGAGCAGTTCTTC. It yields the protein CSVPAGSNEQFF.

In regard to this clonotype: At one boundary the junction diverges from the germline segment, which might be a read error. The chain uses TRBV6-5 and TRBJ1-6; 7 nucleotides agree with TRBD1. This CDR3 spans 15 amino acids. Per germline, CDR1 MNHEY and CDR2 SVGAGI. The chain's CDR3 is CTSRVEQGRFLHLHF. In nucleotides, the CDR3 is TGTACCAGCAGGGTTGAACAGGGGCGGTTTTTACACCTCCACTTT.

About this clonotype itself: Since the CDR3 does not end with the conserved phenylalanine or tryptophan, this likely comes from a read error. The chain combines TRBV27 with TRBJ1-4, with 11 bases matching TRBD1. The CDR3 has 15 residues. The V gene's germline CDR1 is MNHEY and CDR2 SMNVEV (reference sequence). V was pared by 6 bases and J by 8 bases, with 8 bases of the junction left unmatched. As DNA, the CDR3 is TGTGCCAGCAGCCAACCGGGACAGGGGGACGAAAAACTGTTTCTT. Encoded protein: CASSQPGQGDEKLFL.

The V call is TRBV20-1, the J call TRBJ2-5, with TRBD2 matching over 11 bases. After removal of 6 bases from V and 5 bases from J, the junction contained 8 bases not matched to a gene. The CDR3 runs 14 residues. Germline V gene lookup returns CDR1 DFQATT and CDR2 SNEGSKA (reference sequence). The CDR3 DNA follows: TGCAGTGCGTTACTAGCGGGAGATTGGGAGACCCAGTACTTC. The encoded protein is CSALLAGDWETQYF.

This sequence joins TRBV29-1 and TRBJ2-7; 8 bases agree with TRBD2. The CDR3 sequence is 13 residues long. CDR1 SQVTM and CDR2 ANQGSEA come from the germline V gene. CDR3 nucleotides: TGCAACGTCGGGGGGGTATCGACCCACGAGCAGTACTTC. It codes for CNVGGVSTHEQYF.

The genes are TRBV29-1 and TRBJ2-7, with no clear D. This CDR3 region has 17 residues. The germline V gene has CDR1 SQVTM and CDR2 ANQGSEA. The germline V and J ends were trimmed by 8 bases and 0 bases, with 26 bases remaining between them. This CDR3 is CSILRRFNGPPSYEQYF. In DNA, the CDR3 is TGCAGCATCCTACGGCGCTTCAACGGACCCCCCTCCTACGAGCAGTACTTC.

On this clonotype: A read error is likely, as this CDR3 ends without the conserved phenylalanine or tryptophan. The DNA is omitted, as the CDR3 cannot be located on it reliably, and the CDR3 follows TCRdb's listing. V usage is TRBV11-3 and J usage is TRBJ2-1; TRBD1 is the table's D call and was not checked against the DNA. CDR1 and CDR2 from the germline V gene are SGHNT and YENEEA. Both ends counted, the CDR3 spans 14 residues. Here the CDR3 reads CASSSTGILHEQLY.

Details on this clonotype: One base away lies a much larger clone, so this may be a sequencing read error. V is TRBV7-3 and J is TRBJ2-5, with 7 positions matching TRBD2. Germline values: CDR1 SGHTA, CDR2 FQGTGA. Trimming at V came to 6 bases and at J to 9 bases, leaving 13 bases not matched to a gene. The CDR3 covers 14 residues. The CDR3 here is CASSLGGGGSPQYF. The CDR3 DNA reads TGTGCCAGCAGTCTAGGAGGTGGCGGGAGTCCCCAGTACTTC.